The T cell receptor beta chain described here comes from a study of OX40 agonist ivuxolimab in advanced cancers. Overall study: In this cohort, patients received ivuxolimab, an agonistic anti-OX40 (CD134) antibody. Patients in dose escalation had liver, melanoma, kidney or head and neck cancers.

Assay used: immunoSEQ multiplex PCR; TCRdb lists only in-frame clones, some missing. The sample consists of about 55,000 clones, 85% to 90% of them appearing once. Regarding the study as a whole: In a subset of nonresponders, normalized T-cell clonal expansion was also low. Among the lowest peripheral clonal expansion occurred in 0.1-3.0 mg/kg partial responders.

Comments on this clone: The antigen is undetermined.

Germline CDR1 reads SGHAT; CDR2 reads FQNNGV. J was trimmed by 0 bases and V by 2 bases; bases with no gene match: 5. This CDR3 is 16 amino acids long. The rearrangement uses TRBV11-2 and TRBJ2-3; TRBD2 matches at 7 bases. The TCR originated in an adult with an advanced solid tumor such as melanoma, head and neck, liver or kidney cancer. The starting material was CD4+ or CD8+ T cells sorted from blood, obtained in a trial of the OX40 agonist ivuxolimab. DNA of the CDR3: TGTGCCAGCAGCTTATCGGGGGGAGCTAGCACAGATACGCAGTATTTT. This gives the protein CASSLSGGASTDTQYF.